This TCR beta chain was observed in a study of blood T cells in healthy people across ages. Study details: When template switching was applied, about one barcoded beta molecule was captured per two T cells. Study outcomes and limitations: Per million T cells, TCR beta diversity dropped about linearly as age rose. Underestimates were what the diversity estimates from one million T cells were considered to be. With naive T cell percentage, TCR beta diversity showed a strong correlation.

About this clonotype itself: Its target is not known.

The V end was cut by 3 bases, the J end by 8 bases, with 16 bases between. The CDR3 is 14 amino acids. Together with a sample-barcoded 5' primer, a J-beta primer mix was included in a second PCR lasting about 6 to 11 cycles. From the 5' RACE reads, TCRdb called clonotypes with MiXCR, one entry per CDR3 protein. Counted here are 1.5 million to 2 million distinct CDR3 sequences, roughly 30% occurring once; the ten biggest clones make up 7.7%. The V gene is TRBV12-3 or TRBV12-4, the J gene TRBJ1-1; no definite D call. Sequenced: blood. This TCR came from a woman between 25 and 40 years old in good health. This chain's CDR3 is CASSFPYRDHEAFF. The CDR3 DNA is TGTGCCAGCAGTTTCCCATACAGAGACCACGAAGCTTTCTTT.